A single sample is the source of the 19 T cell receptor beta chains below, sequenced in a study of long-term antiretroviral therapy in people with HIV. They ran version v3.0 of the immunoSEQ assay at survey level. Clones were sequenced by immunoSEQ multiplex PCR, and TCRdb holds only the in-frame ones, with some missing. The table has tens of thousands of clones, about 78% seen once; the top ten hold approximately 14%. This material consisted of unsorted PBMCs, taken 2.9 years after starting antiretroviral therapy. Every receptor here comes from a woman in her twenties or thirties with HIV.

The V call is TRBV9, the J call TRBJ1-4; 8 positions match TRBD1. With V trimmed by 3 bases and J by 4 bases, 2 bases remained unmatched. This CDR3 has 14 amino acids. Germline V gene data show CDR1 as SGDLS and CDR2 as YYNGEE. The CDR3 DNA reads TGTGCCAGCAGCGCAACAGGGGGTAATGAAAAACTGTTTTTT. It yields the protein CASSATGGNEKLFF.

The chain links TRBV5-8 to TRBJ1-5, with 7 bases identical to TRBD1. Per germline, CDR1 SGHTS and CDR2 YDEGEE. V was clipped by 4 bases and J by 0 bases; unmatched bases: 16. The CDR3 has 19 amino acids. The CDR3 region is CASSKIPGTELYSNQPQHF. CDR3 nucleotides: TGTGCCAGCAGCAAAATCCCCGGGACAGAGCTTTATAGCAATCAGCCCCAGCATTTT. Looking up the rest from reference TRBV5-8 and TRBJ1-5 gives the full variable domain: EAGVTQSPTHLIKTRGQQATLRCSPISGHTSVYWYQQALGLGLQFLLWYDEGEERNRGNFPPRFSGRQFPNYSSELNVNALELEDSALYLCASSKIPGTELYSNQPQHFGDGTRLSIL.

There are a few counts of this clone. This chain links TRBV6-6 with TRBJ2-5, with 15 bases fitting TRBD2. Germline CDR1 reads MNHNY; CDR2 reads SVGAGI (reference sequence). The CDR3 length is 15 residues. After removal of 5 bases from V and 4 bases from J, the junction contained 2 bases not matched to a gene. The CDR3, as DNA: TGTGCCAGCAGTCGGACTAGCGGGGGGGGAGAGACCCAGTACTTC. It specifies CASSRTSGGGETQYF.

This clone turned up a few times. This chain connects TRBV9 to TRBJ2-2; TRBD1 matches at 8 bases. Unmatched junction bases numbered 6, after V lost 4 bases and J lost 1 base. CDR3 length: 16 residues. Germline V gives CDR1 SGDLS, CDR2 YYNGEE. As DNA, the CDR3 is TGTGCCAGCAGCAATACCGGGACAGGGAACACCGGGGAGCTGTTTTTT. It encodes CASSNTGTGNTGELFF.

The gene calls are TRBV11-2 and TRBJ2-1, with a possible D match to TRBD2 (7 bases). The V gene lost 5 bases and the J gene lost 9 bases, with 20 bases spanning the gap. This CDR3 has 15 amino acids. CDR1 and CDR2 from the germline V gene are SGHAT and FQNNGV. CDR3 sequence: CASSPGGGGYTEQFF. CDR3 DNA: TGTGCCAGCAGCCCCGGTGGGGGGGGCTATACTGAGCAGTTCTTC.

This clone appeared a few times. The chain combines TRBV2 with TRBJ2-6; D unclear. The V gene lost 4 bases and the J gene lost 0 bases, with 13 bases spanning the gap. The germline gives CDR1 SNHLY, CDR2 FYNNEI. The CDR3 has 17 amino acids. The CDR3 DNA reads TGTGCCAGCAGTGGTGGCAGCGTACCCTCTGGGGCCAACGTCCTGACTTTC. Protein sequence: CASSGGSVPSGANVLTF.

This clone was counted a single time. The gene calls are TRBV6-1 and TRBJ2-2; 7 nucleotides line up with TRBD2. Germline lookup yields CDR1 MNHNS and CDR2 SASEGT. CDR3 size: 17 residues. V lost 2 bases to trimming and J lost 5 bases; unmatched junction nucleotides: 11. The chain's CDR3 is CASSESSGQRGTGELFF. DNA of the CDR3: TGTGCCAGCAGTGAAAGTTCCGGCCAGCGGGGTACCGGGGAGCTGTTTTTT.

The chain joins TRBV6-1 to TRBJ1-6; 9 positions agree with TRBD1. This CDR3 spans 14 amino acids. With 4 bases clipped from V and 6 bases from J, the junction kept 1 base outside the gene matches. CDR1 MNHNS and CDR2 SASEGT come from the germline V gene. The CDR3: CASSGTGVNSPLHF. The CDR3 DNA reads TGTGCCAGCAGTGGGACAGGGGTTAATTCACCCCTCCACTTT.

The rearrangement links TRBV30 to TRBJ1-4; no firm D call. In germline, CDR1 is GTSNPN, CDR2 SVGIG (reference sequence). The CDR3 consists of 14 residues. The V end lost 0 bases, the J end lost 7 bases, and 12 bases lay between the germline ends. The CDR3: CAWSVLTGTEKLFF. CDR3 DNA sequence: TGTGCCTGGAGTGTACTCACCGGAACTGAAAAACTGTTTTTT.

The chain links TRBV30 to TRBJ1-1, with no clear D. The germline V gene has CDR1 GTSNPN and CDR2 SVGIG (reference sequence). Trimming removed 5 bases from V and 0 bases from J, with 10 bases in between. CDR3 length: 13 residues. The CDR3 sequence: CAWGVTMNTEAFF. In nucleotides, the CDR3 is TGTGCCTGGGGGGTTACCATGAACACTGAAGCTTTCTTT. Full variable domain (outside the CDR3, taken from reference TRBV30 and TRBJ1-1): SQTIHQWPATLVQPVGSPLSLECTVEGTSNPNLYWYRQAAGRGLQLLFYSVGIGQISSEVPQNLSASRPQDRQFILSSKKLLLSDSGFYLCAWGVTMNTEAFFGQGTRLTVV.

V is TRBV9 and J is TRBJ2-3, with D possibly being TRBD1 (5 bases). The CDR3 is made up of 15 amino acids. Germline V gene sequence: CDR1 SGDLS, CDR2 YYNGEE. Trimming took off 0 bases at V and 6 bases at J, with 14 bases between the two ends. CDR3 sequence reads: CASSVVEGAFDTQYF. The CDR3 DNA reads TGTGCCAGCAGCGTAGTGGAAGGGGCGTTTGATACGCAGTATTTT.

The chain joins TRBV5-6 to TRBJ2-1, with TRBD1 identical over 8 bases. V shed 6 bases, J shed 3 bases, and the junction held 5 bases outside the gene matches. Germline-derived CDR1 and CDR2 are SGHDT and YYEEEE. The CDR3 contains 14 residues. The CDR3 nucleotides are TGTGCCAGCATACCCGGACAGGGCTACAATGAGCAGTTCTTC. Protein product: CASIPGQGYNEQFF. Looking up the rest from reference TRBV5-6 and TRBJ2-1 gives the full variable domain: DAGVTQSPTHLIKTRGQQVTLRCSPKSGHDTVSWYQQALGQGPQFIFQYYEEEERQRGNFPDRFSGHQFPNYSSELNVNALLLGDSALYLCASIPGQGYNEQFFGPGTRLTVL.

The chain couples TRBV2 to TRBJ2-1; no firm D call. V lost 4 bases, J lost 10 bases, and 11 bases lay in between. The CDR3 runs 12 residues. Germline V gene sequence: CDR1 SNHLY, CDR2 FYNNEI. For the CDR3, the DNA is TGTGCCAGCAGTGGGTTGAAGGGAGAGCAGTTCTTC. Translated, it gives CASSGLKGEQFF.

The V call is TRBV30, the J call TRBJ1-3; no reliable D call. The V gene's germline CDR1 is GTSNPN and CDR2 SVGIG (reference sequence). This CDR3 has 14 amino acids. V was shortened by 0 bases and J by 4 bases, with 10 bases between the two germline ends. CDR3 region: CAWSVEYSGNTIYF. CDR3 bases: TGTGCCTGGAGTGTAGAGTATTCCGGAAACACCATATATTTT. The complete variable domain, with remaining parts taken from reference TRBV30 and TRBJ1-3, reads SQTIHQWPATLVQPVGSPLSLECTVEGTSNPNLYWYRQAAGRGLQLLFYSVGIGQISSEVPQNLSASRPQDRQFILSSKKLLLSDSGFYLCAWSVEYSGNTIYFGEGSWLTVV.

The chain has TRBV10-3 and TRBJ1-5, with D uncertain. Germline CDR1 reads ENHRY; CDR2 reads SYGVKD. The CDR3 is made up of 11 amino acids. V lost 8 bases and J 5 bases, leaving 7 bases between the germline ends. The chain's CDR3 is CAIGSDQPQHF. Written as DNA, the CDR3 is TGTGCCATCGGTTCAGATCAGCCCCAGCATTTT.

The V gene is TRBV29-1, the J gene TRBJ1-1; 8 bases line up with TRBD1. Trimming at V came to 7 bases and at J to 3 bases, leaving 7 bases not matched to a gene. The CDR3 spans 13 residues. The V gene's germline CDR1 is SQVTM and CDR2 ANQGSEA. CDR3 nucleotides: TGCAGCGGGCGGACAGGGTTAGACACTGAAGCTTTCTTT. It yields the protein CSGRTGLDTEAFF.

This chain links TRBV11-2 with TRBJ2-7, with unresolved D. There are 14 residues in the CDR3. Germline CDR1 SGHAT, CDR2 FQNNGV. Between the trimmed V and J ends, which lost 0 bases and 4 bases, there was a span of 10 bases. The CDR3 DNA follows: TGTGCCAGCAGCTTAGATTGGGTAGCTTACGAGCAGTACGTC. Translated, it gives CASSLDWVAYEQYV.

V is TRBV9 and J is TRBJ2-2; D is possibly TRBD1 (5 bases). This CDR3 has 17 residues. Germline lookup yields CDR1 SGDLS and CDR2 YYNGEE. V lost 1 base and J 0 bases, leaving 13 bases between the germline ends. The CDR3 spells CASSVTGGTTNTGELFF. The CDR3 DNA sequence: TGTGCCAGCAGCGTAACAGGCGGCACCACGAACACCGGGGAGCTGTTTTTT.

The chain recombines TRBV28 with TRBJ2-6; a weak D match, TRBD1 (6 bases). CDR1 is MDHEN, CDR2 SYDVKM, per germline. There are 17 residues in the CDR3. Trimming shortened V by 5 bases and J by 1 base, and 15 bases separated the two germline ends. CDR3 in amino acids: CASSNTGISSGANVLTF. The CDR3 bases are TGTGCCAGCAGTAATACAGGGATCTCATCTGGGGCCAACGTCCTGACTTTC.